These 31 T cell receptor beta chains were sequenced from one sample in a study of blood T cell repertoires in COVID-19. The table came from immunoSEQ multiplex PCR; TCRdb's copy has only in-frame clones and leaves some out. The table records 65,000 to 90,000 clones, about 72% of them present only once. The material sequenced was peripheral blood. The receptors derive from a man in his 70s with active or convalescent COVID-19.

V usage is TRBV12-3 or TRBV12-4 and J usage is TRBJ2-3; D not certain. The CDR3 runs to 13 residues. V lost 5 bases, J lost 1 base, and 7 bases lay in between. CDR3 sequence: CASSQAGTDTQYF. CDR3 DNA sequence: TGTGCCAGCAGTCAGGCCGGCACAGATACGCAGTATTTT.

The CDR3 spells CASSDRTGELFF. CDR3 nucleotide sequence: TGTGCCAGCAGTGACCGCACCGGGGAGCTGTTTTTT. The rearrangement joins TRBV6-4 to TRBJ2-2; D unresolved. V was cut by 2 bases and J by 4 bases, with 2 bases left in between. Germline lookup yields CDR1 MRHNA and CDR2 SNTAGT. The CDR3 is made up of 12 amino acids.

The chain employs TRBV6-5 and TRBJ1-6; maybe TRBD1 (5 bases). With 1 base removed from V and 1 base from J, the gap between germline ends came to 8 bases. CDR3 length: 16 residues. Germline values: CDR1 MNHEY, CDR2 SVGAGI. CDR3 DNA sequence: TGTGCCAGCAGTTACTGGGGGGGGTCCTATAATTCACCCCTCCACTTT. This translates into CASSYWGGSYNSPLHF.

This chain joins TRBV30 and TRBJ1-3; D gene unclear. The CDR3 is 12 amino acids. V lost 4 bases and J lost 2, with 6 bases in between. Germline V CDR1 and CDR2: GTSNPN, SVGIG (reference sequence). This chain's CDR3 is CAWKQTGNTIYF. Here the CDR3 DNA reads TGTGCCTGGAAACAGACTGGAAACACCATATATTTT.

This sequence joins TRBV3-1 (or the pseudogene TRBV3-2) and TRBJ1-2; possibly TRBD1 for D (5 bases). V shed 4 bases and J shed 6 bases, with 15 bases lying between them. The CDR3 consists of 14 residues. In germline, CDR1 is LGHDT, CDR2 YNNKEL (reference sequence). The CDR3 here is CASSRGGTRDGYTF. CDR3 bases: TGTGCCAGCAGCCGCGGGGGGACCCGAGATGGCTACACCTTC.

This sequence joins TRBV6-4 and TRBJ1-6, with D unclear. The CDR3 length is 13 residues. Trimming stripped 3 bases from V and 10 bases from J, with 10 bases between. CDR1 is MRHNA, CDR2 SNTAGT, per germline. In DNA, the CDR3 is TGTGCCAGCAGTGAAACAGCAGGCTCACCCCTCCACTTT. Translation gives CASSETAGSPLHF.

This sequence joins TRBV30 and TRBJ2-2; 9 nucleotides align to TRBD1. CDR3 length: 14 amino acids. Germline-derived CDR1 and CDR2 are GTSNPN and SVGIG (reference sequence). After removal of 0 bases from V and 6 bases from J, the junction contained 2 bases not matched to a gene. CDR3 sequence (DNA): TGTGCCTGGAGTGTGGGACAGGGAGCCGGGGAGCTGTTTTTT. Translating gives CAWSVGQGAGELFF.

The chain carries TRBV2 and TRBJ1-1; 8 positions agree with TRBD1. The CDR3 contains 12 residues. V gave up 7 bases and J gave up 5 bases; unmatched junction bases: 3. Germline V lookup: CDR1 SNHLY, CDR2 FYNNEI. CDR3 region: CASTQGATEAFF. DNA for the CDR3: TGTGCCAGCACCCAGGGGGCGACTGAAGCTTTCTTT.

The chain recombines TRBV11-2 with TRBJ1-5, with a tentative D call TRBD1 (5 bases). Germline V CDR1 and CDR2: SGHAT, FQNNGV. V was shortened by 2 bases and J by 1 base, with 15 bases between the two germline ends. The CDR3 spans 17 residues. The CDR3, as DNA: TGTGCCAGCAGCTTAAGAACCGACGGGGGGAGCAATCAGCCCCAGCATTTT. It is translated as CASSLRTDGGSNQPQHF.

The chain is built from TRBV30 and TRBJ1-2; TRBD1 matches at 7 bases. This CDR3 is 13 amino acids long. Unmatched junction bases numbered 6, after V lost 0 bases and J lost 8 bases. The germline CDR1 and CDR2 sequences are GTSNPN and SVGIG (reference sequence). The CDR3 sequence is CAWSVGGWRGYTF. The CDR3 bases are TGTGCCTGGAGTGTAGGGGGCTGGAGGGGCTACACCTTC.

V usage is TRBV28 and J usage is TRBJ1-1; D is unclear. Germline CDR1 is MDHEN and CDR2 is SYDVKM. The V and J ends lost 6 bases and 5 bases respectively, with 13 bases between them. The CDR3 is 13 amino acids. This CDR3 reads CASSRPTGTEAFF. CDR3 DNA sequence: TGTGCCAGCAGCCGTCCGACGGGGACTGAAGCTTTCTTT.

The V call is TRBV7-2, the J call TRBJ2-1, with TRBD2 matching 15 bases. Losses at the gene ends were 5 bases for V and 2 bases for J; bases not matched to a gene: 10. Germline CDR1 and CDR2: SGHTA and FQGNSA. This CDR3 has 19 amino acids. This CDR3 reads CASSQRGTSGGQTYNEQFF. CDR3 DNA sequence: TGTGCCAGCAGCCAACGTGGGACTAGCGGGGGGCAGACCTACAATGAGCAGTTCTTC.

The V gene is TRBV5-1, the J gene TRBJ2-5; 7 nucleotides line up with TRBD2. CDR1 and CDR2 (germline): SGHRS, YFSETQ. CDR3 length: 15 amino acids. J gave up 2 bases and V 4 bases, and 8 bases lay outside the gene matches. CDR3 DNA: TGCGCCAGCAGCCGTGGGACTACCTCTCAAGAGACCCAGTACTTC. This sequence encodes CASSRGTTSQETQYF. Looking up the rest from reference TRBV5-1 and TRBJ2-5 gives the full variable domain: KAGVTQTPRYLIKTRGQQVTLSCSPISGHRSVSWYQQTPGQGLQFLFEYFSETQRNKGNFPGRFSGRQFSNSRSEMNVSTLELGDSALYLCASSRGTTSQETQYFGPGTRLLVL.

The chain links TRBV21-1 to TRBJ1-5; the tabulated D call, TRBD1, remains unverified against the DNA. TRBV21-1 counts as a pseudogene. This CDR3 spans 16 amino acids. The CDR3, as DNA: TGTGCCAGCAGTCACGGAGGGGGCTACAGCAATCAGCCCCAGCATTTT. Protein product: CASSHGGGYSNQPQHF.

The chain couples TRBV5-1 to TRBJ2-4, with 7 bases that match TRBD1. This CDR3 spans 13 amino acids. Germline V CDR1 and CDR2: SGHRS, YFSETQ. After removal of 7 bases from V and 6 bases from J, the junction contained 7 bases not matched to a gene. CDR3: CASGIDRANIQYF. The DNA of the CDR3 is TGCGCCAGCGGGATAGACAGGGCAAACATTCAGTACTTC.

DNA of the CDR3: TGTGCCAGCACTCGGACAGGGGAAAAGAATGAGCAGTTCTTC. Its translation is CASTRTGEKNEQFF. The chain employs TRBV6-6 and TRBJ2-1; TRBD1 aligns across 9 bases. The CDR3 covers 14 residues. The germline V gene has CDR1 MNHNY and CDR2 SVGAGI (reference sequence). The trim removed 7 bases at V and 7 bases at J, leaving 8 bases unmatched.

The genes are TRBV7-9 and TRBJ2-3; D possibly corresponds to TRBD1 (6 bases). V shed 3 bases and J shed 3 bases, with 19 bases lying between them. This CDR3 is 17 amino acids long. Germline V CDR1 and CDR2: SEHNR, FQNEAQ (reference sequence). CDR3 DNA sequence: TGTGCCAGCAGCTTTTCATGGGGGCCCGCTAGGACAGATACGCAGTATTTT. It translates to CASSFSWGPARTDTQYF.

Only a few counts were recorded for this clone. This chain connects TRBV2 to TRBJ1-1, with 8 bases aligning to TRBD1. Germline V CDR1 and CDR2: SNHLY, FYNNEI. Trimming at V came to 7 bases and at J to 4 bases, leaving 14 bases not matched to a gene. This CDR3 spans 16 amino acids. The CDR3, as DNA: TGTGCCAGCAATCGGCCGGGACAGGCCCTGCTCACTGAAGCTTTCTTT. This sequence encodes CASNRPGQALLTEAFF.

The chain carries TRBV9 and TRBJ2-3, with no clear D. The CDR3 extends over 13 amino acids. The germline CDR1 and CDR2 sequences are SGDLS and YYNGEE. Trimming took 5 bases from V and 4 from J, leaving 11 bases between them. CDR3: CASRNDRSDTQYF. CDR3 coding DNA: TGTGCCAGCAGAAACGATCGGTCAGATACGCAGTATTTT.

This chain joins TRBV2 and TRBJ2-7; D uncertain. Germline assignment: CDR1 SNHLY and CDR2 FYNNEI. The CDR3 sequence is 11 residues long. Trimming took off 4 bases at V and 2 bases at J, with 3 bases between the two ends. The CDR3 nucleotides read TGTGCCAGCAGTGCGGCCTACGAGCAGTACTTC. It translates to CASSAAYEQYF. The whole variable domain, filled in from reference TRBV2 and TRBJ2-7, reads EPEVTQTPSHQVTQMGQEVILRCVPISNHLYFYWYRQILGQKVEFLVSFYNNEISEKSEIFDDQFSVERPDGSNFTLKIRSTKLEDSAMYFCASSAAYEQYFGPGTRLTVT.

The V and J genes are TRBV10-2 and TRBJ1-1; 7 bases agree with TRBD1. CDR3 size: 13 residues. The germline V gene encodes CDR1 WSHSY and CDR2 SAAADI. Losses at the gene ends were 4 bases for V and 7 bases for J; bases not matched to a gene: 6. This chain's CDR3 is CASSASRDSEAFF. DNA for the CDR3: TGCGCCAGCAGTGCGTCCCGGGACAGTGAAGCTTTCTTT.

DNA for the CDR3: TGTGCCAGCAGCTCGGACAGGGTACCCGGGGAGCTGTTTTTT. The encoded protein is CASSSDRVPGELFF. The chain employs TRBV7-3 and TRBJ2-2; 8 bases line up with TRBD1. The CDR3 totals 14 residues. Germline assignment: CDR1 SGHTA and CDR2 FQGTGA. Trimming cost V 4 bases and J 6 bases; bases outside gene matches: 4.

The rearrangement uses TRBV6-5 and TRBJ2-1, with D tentatively TRBD1 (6 bases). Trimming took off 2 bases at V and 7 bases at J, with 18 bases between the two ends. CDR1 MNHEY and CDR2 SVGAGI come from the germline V gene. This CDR3 comprises 16 residues. CDR3 DNA: TGTGCCAGCAGTTACGCAAGATCCGGGACAACGAATGAGCAGTTCTTC. Translating it yields CASSYARSGTTNEQFF.

In DNA, the CDR3 is TGCGCCTTACCAGACCCGGGACAGAGTTGGGAAGGCTACACCTTC. Its protein product is CALPDPGQSWEGYTF. V is TRBV4-1 and J is TRBJ1-2; TRBD1 agrees at 7 bases. J gave up 8 bases and V 11 bases, and 20 bases lay outside the gene matches. This CDR3 region has 15 residues. Germline CDR1 is MGHRA and CDR2 is YSYEKL.

The table lists this clone with a count of one. This rearrangement joins TRBV7-9 to TRBJ2-5, with 8 bases matching TRBD2. Germline CDR1 reads SEHNR; CDR2 reads FQNEAQ (reference sequence). V shed 2 bases, J shed 5 bases, and the junction held 7 bases outside the gene matches. This CDR3 has 15 residues. CDR3 DNA sequence: TGTGCCAGCAGCTTAACCTGGACTAGCAGCGAGACCCAGTACTTC. It translates to CASSLTWTSSETQYF.

The chain recombines TRBV28 with TRBJ2-3; no clear D. The germline V gene has CDR1 MDHEN and CDR2 SYDVKM. CDR3 length equals 12 residues. V shed 3 bases and J shed 6 bases, with 7 bases lying between them. CDR3 bases: TGTGCCAGCAGTTTCCCCTCCGATACGCAGTATTTT. Encoded protein: CASSFPSDTQYF.

The chain recombines TRBV6-6 with TRBJ2-2; 10 bases fit TRBD2. Germline assignment: CDR1 MNHNY and CDR2 SVGAGI (reference sequence). The junction had 6 bases not matched to a gene; V was cut back by 5 bases and J by 3 bases. The CDR3 consists of 16 residues. The CDR3, as DNA: TGTGCCAGCAGTCACAGCGGGGGGGCCTACACCGGGGAGCTGTTTTTT. Translation: CASSHSGGAYTGELFF.

The genes are TRBV5-1 and TRBJ1-1; D is possibly TRBD1 (6 bases). The CDR3 spans 13 residues. Trimming left V 4 bases short and J 7 bases short, with 14 bases between. Germline lookup yields CDR1 SGHRS and CDR2 YFSETQ. CDR3 residues: CASSANAGVEAFF. DNA of the CDR3: TGCGCCAGCAGCGCCAATGCAGGGGTTGAAGCTTTCTTT.

The DNA of the CDR3 is TGTGCCAGCTCACCACGAAGCGGGGGGGAGTACGAGCAGTACTTC. Residues: CASSPRSGGEYEQYF. The chain links TRBV18 to TRBJ2-7; 10 nucleotides agree with TRBD2. After removal of 1 base from V and 4 bases from J, the junction contained 4 bases not matched to a gene. The CDR3 is made up of 15 amino acids. CDR1 is KGHSH, CDR2 LQKENI, per germline.

CDR3 protein: CASSLGGQGGRETQYF. CDR3 nucleotide sequence: TGTGCCAGCAGTTTGGGTGGACAGGGTGGAAGAGAGACCCAGTACTTC. The rearrangement uses TRBV28 and TRBJ2-5; 8 nucleotides line up with TRBD1. J gave up 4 bases and V 3 bases, and 10 bases lay outside the gene matches. Germline CDR1 MDHEN, CDR2 SYDVKM. The CDR3 is made up of 16 amino acids.

This clone was seen a few times. The chain combines TRBV2 with TRBJ1-2; 10 positions match TRBD1. Germline V lookup: CDR1 SNHLY, CDR2 FYNNEI. CDR3 length equals 15 residues. After removal of 6 bases from V and 7 bases from J, the junction contained 11 bases not matched to a gene. The CDR3 is CASRGRDRGWGGYTF. DNA for the CDR3: TGTGCCAGCAGAGGCCGGGACAGGGGATGGGGTGGCTACACCTTC. The full variable domain, in which reference TRBV2 and TRBJ1-2 provide the parts outside the CDR3, is EPEVTQTPSHQVTQMGQEVILRCVPISNHLYFYWYRQILGQKVEFLVSFYNNEISEKSEIFDDQFSVERPDGSNFTLKIRSTKLEDSAMYFCASRGRDRGWGGYTFGSGTRLTVV.